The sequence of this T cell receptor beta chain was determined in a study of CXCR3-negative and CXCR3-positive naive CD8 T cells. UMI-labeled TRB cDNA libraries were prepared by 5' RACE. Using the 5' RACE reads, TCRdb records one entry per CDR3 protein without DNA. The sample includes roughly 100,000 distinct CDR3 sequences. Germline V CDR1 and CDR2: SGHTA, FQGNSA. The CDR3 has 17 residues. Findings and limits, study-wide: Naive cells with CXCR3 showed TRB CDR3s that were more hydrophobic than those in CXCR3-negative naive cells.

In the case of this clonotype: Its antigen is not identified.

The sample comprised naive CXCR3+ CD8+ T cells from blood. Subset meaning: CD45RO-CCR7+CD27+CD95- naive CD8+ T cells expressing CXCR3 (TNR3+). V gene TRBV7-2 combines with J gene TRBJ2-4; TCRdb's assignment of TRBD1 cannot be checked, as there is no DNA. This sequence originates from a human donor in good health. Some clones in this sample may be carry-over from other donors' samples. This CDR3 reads CASSKGSRTVAPNIQYF.